These 24 T cell receptor beta chains were all obtained from the same sample, sequenced in a study of T cells in Graves' hyperthyroidism and ophthalmopathy. RNA transcripts provided the source from which TCR beta CDR3 regions were amplified. First-round RT-PCR of the TCR CDR3 relied on the HTBI primer set. TCRdb re-analysed the multiplex PCR reads in MiXCR, keeping a single row per CDR3 protein. The table has fewer than 600,000 distinct CDR3 sequences, approximately 14% seen once. The specimen was blood. These receptors originate from a woman aged 40-49 years with Graves' hyperthyroidism.

This chain joins TRBV6-2 or TRBV6-3 and TRBJ2-1; D could derive from TRBD1 or TRBD2 (6 bases each). CDR1 and CDR2 (germline): MNHEY, SVGEGT. The CDR3 extends over 12 amino acids. V was pared by 7 bases and J by 7 bases, with 11 bases between. In DNA, the CDR3 is TGTGCCAGCACCCAGGGGAGGAATGAGCAGTTCTTC. Translated, it gives CASTQGRNEQFF.

This clonotype was seen at least ten times. The chain links TRBV7-9 to TRBJ2-3, with TRBD2 matching 7 bases. The junction had 6 bases not matched to a gene; V was cut back by 6 bases and J by 6 bases. CDR1 and CDR2 (germline): SEHNR, FQNEAQ (reference sequence). The CDR3 has 13 amino acids. The CDR3 is CASSGLEGDTQYF. The CDR3 nucleotides read TGTGCCAGCAGTGGACTAGAGGGGGATACGCAGTATTTT.

This clonotype showed up just once. This chain uses TRBV29-1 with TRBJ1-2, with 7 bases fitting TRBD1. CDR1 is SQVTM, CDR2 ANQGSEA, per germline. This CDR3 contains 15 residues. Unmatched junction bases numbered 12, after V lost 6 bases and J lost 2 bases. CDR3 DNA sequence: TGCAGCGTAGCCCAGATGACAGGGTTCAACTATGGCTACACCTTC. Its translation: CSVAQMTGFNYGYTF.

The chain is built from TRBV4-1 and TRBJ1-1, with D possibly matching TRBD1 (5 bases). The CDR3 length is 15 residues. The V gene's germline CDR1 is MGHRA and CDR2 YSYEKL. V lost 3 bases to trimming and J lost 2 bases, with 13 bases between them. CDR3 bases: TGCGCCAGCAGCCAGGAAGGGACCCACAACACTGAAGCTTTCTTT. Its protein product is CASSQEGTHNTEAFF.

The V and J genes are TRBV4-1 and TRBJ1-1, with 7 bases matching TRBD1. J lost 0 bases, V lost 3 bases, and 7 bases had no gene match. The germline CDR1 and CDR2 sequences are MGHRA and YSYEKL. The CDR3 has 16 residues. The CDR3 DNA reads TGCGCCAGCAGCCAGGCCACACAGGGGATGAACACTGAAGCTTTCTTT. Translating gives CASSQATQGMNTEAFF.

This clonotype was observed at least ten times. CDR3 sequence (DNA): TGTGCCAGCCGGACCGGGTCCGCGAACACCGGGGAGCTGTTTTTT. It codes for CASRTGSANTGELFF. This rearrangement joins TRBV28 to TRBJ2-2; D gene unclear. The CDR3 runs to 15 residues. V gave up 8 bases and J gave up 0 bases, with 13 bases separating them. The germline V gene has CDR1 MDHEN and CDR2 SYDVKM.

This clonotype was seen repeatedly, ten times or more. The chain has TRBV2 and TRBJ2-7, with D possibly matching TRBD2 (7 bases). CDR1 is SNHLY, CDR2 FYNNEI, per germline. This CDR3 contains 15 residues. The V gene lost 9 bases and the J gene lost 6 bases, with 24 bases spanning the gap. The DNA for the CDR3 is TGTGCCAGAGAAACCATGACAGGATCGGGGGGCGAGCAGTACTTC. Protein: CARETMTGSGGEQYF.

This clonotype was seen ten or more times. The chain is built from TRBV5-1 and TRBJ2-1, with TRBD2 identical over 12 bases. Germline CDR1 SGHRS, CDR2 YFSETQ. The V and J ends lost 6 bases and 7 bases, in that order; junction bases with no gene match: 8. The CDR3 consists of 15 residues. DNA for the CDR3: TGCGCCAGCAACCCTCTAGCGGGAGGGGATAATGAGCAGTTCTTC. As protein: CASNPLAGGDNEQFF.

V gene TRBV18 combines with J gene TRBJ1-5; 7 bases line up with TRBD1. Germline assignment: CDR1 KGHSH and CDR2 LQKENI. The CDR3 totals 16 residues. Trimming at V came to 3 bases and at J to 5 bases, leaving 10 bases not matched to a gene. CDR3 residues: CASSPAAQGSYQPQHF. CDR3 nucleotide sequence: TGTGCCAGCTCACCGGCCGCACAGGGGTCATATCAGCCCCAGCATTTT.

The chain recombines TRBV7-9 with TRBJ2-5; D tentatively reads TRBD1 or TRBD2 (5 bases each). This CDR3 has 13 residues. The V gene lost 6 bases and the J gene lost 5 bases, with 13 bases spanning the gap. CDR1 is SEHNR, CDR2 FQNEAQ, per germline (reference sequence). CDR3 region: CASRGEIQETQYF. DNA for the CDR3: TGTGCCAGCAGAGGGGAGATCCAGGAGACCCAGTACTTC.

This clonotype was seen a few times. The chain joins TRBV10-2 to TRBJ2-7, with 7 bases that match TRBD2. The CDR3 consists of 14 residues. Germline V gene lookup returns CDR1 WSHSY and CDR2 SAAADI. Trimming removed 7 bases from V and 4 bases from J; junction bases left unmatched: 10. The CDR3 DNA sequence: TGCGCCAGCACCCGGGACTACCCGGCGTACGAGCAGTACTTC. Protein sequence: CASTRDYPAYEQYF.

This clonotype was counted many times. The J gene is TRBJ1-1, the V gene TRBV12-3 or TRBV12-4; no clear D. The CDR3 is 13 residues long. V lost 3 bases, J lost 3 bases, and 8 bases lay in between. This chain's CDR3 is CASSFVSDTEAFF. CDR3 in DNA: TGTGCCAGCAGTTTTGTCAGTGACACTGAAGCTTTCTTT.

As for this clonotype: The junction and the germline gene differ at one end; a read error may be behind it. The rearrangement uses TRBV12-3 or TRBV12-4 and TRBJ2-5, with D tentatively TRBD1 (6 bases). CDR3 length: 15 residues. CDR3 coding DNA: TGTGCCAGCAGTTTCGGGACACCTTCCCAAGAGACCCAGTGCTTC. As protein: CASSFGTPSQETQCF.

The chain is built from TRBV7-9 and TRBJ1-3; the D gene is possibly TRBD1 (5 bases). Trimming stripped 2 bases from V and 0 bases from J, with 14 bases between. Germline CDR1 reads SEHNR; CDR2 reads FQNEAQ (reference sequence). The CDR3 is 17 residues long. CDR3 sequence reads: CASSLITRGHSGNTIYF. For the CDR3, the DNA is TGTGCCAGCAGCTTAATTACGCGGGGCCACTCTGGAAACACCATATATTTT.

Many counts were recorded for this clonotype. The chain employs TRBV11-2 and TRBJ1-4; tentatively, D is TRBD1 (5 bases). V was trimmed by 6 bases and J by 0 bases, leaving 14 bases between them. The CDR3 covers 16 residues. Germline V gene data show CDR1 as SGHAT and CDR2 as FQNNGV. CDR3 amino acids: CASSGGGRATNEKLFF. The CDR3 coding sequence is TGTGCCAGCAGTGGTGGGGGACGGGCAACTAATGAAAAACTGTTTTTT.

This clonotype was counted many times. V gene TRBV5-1 combines with J gene TRBJ2-7; 10 bases fit TRBD1. After removal of 4 bases from V and 9 bases from J, the junction contained 7 bases not matched to a gene. This CDR3 is 13 amino acids long. Germline CDR1 SGHRS, CDR2 YFSETQ. The CDR3 DNA sequence: TGCGCCAGCAGCCTCGGGACAGGGGAAGGGCAGTACTTC. Translation: CASSLGTGEGQYF.

This clonotype appeared many times. Germline and junction disagree at one end, which may indicate a read error. The V call is TRBV5-6, the J call TRBJ2-7, with D uncertain. This CDR3 is built from 13 residues. Germline CDR1 reads SGHDT; CDR2 reads YYEEEE. CDR3 coding DNA: TGTGCCAGCAGTTTGGGCGGTCTCTACGAGCAGTACTTC. It translates to CASSLGGLYEQYF.

This clonotype has ten or more counts. This chain links TRBV18 with TRBJ2-7; D gene uncertain. Germline assignment: CDR1 KGHSH and CDR2 LQKENI. V was clipped by 3 bases and J by 6 bases, with 15 bases between them. This CDR3 is built from 14 residues. The CDR3 region has the DNA TGTGCCAGCTCACCTCCGGCCGGGTTTGGCGAGCAGTACTTC. Protein: CASSPPAGFGEQYF.

A note on this clonotype: Given a much more abundant clone one base away, this may be a read error. The chain employs TRBV3-1 and TRBJ2-2, with D unclear. This CDR3 contains 15 residues. Germline V gene sequence: CDR1 LGHDT, CDR2 YNNKEL (reference sequence). The CDR3 here is CASCQDKLNTGELFF. CDR3 DNA: TGTGCCAGCTGCCAAGATAAACTGAACACCGGGGAGCTGTTTTTT.

There are many counts of this clonotype. The rearrangement joins TRBV28 to TRBJ2-7, with 13 bases that match TRBD2. This CDR3 contains 16 residues. Germline V lookup: CDR1 MDHEN, CDR2 SYDVKM. V was clipped by 4 bases and J by 2 bases; unmatched bases: 5. CDR3 sequence: CASSSLTSGRPYEQYF. DNA for the CDR3: TGTGCCAGCAGTTCCTTGACTAGCGGGAGGCCCTACGAGCAGTACTTC. The full variable domain, completed using reference TRBV28 and TRBJ2-7, is DVKVTQSSRYLVKRTGEKVFLECVQDMDHENMFWYRQDPGLGLRLIYFSYDVKMKEKGDIPEGYSVSREKKERFSLILESASTNQTSMYLCASSSLTSGRPYEQYFGPGTRLTVT.

The sample holds many counts of this clonotype. This rearrangement joins TRBV20-1 to TRBJ2-1, with a weak D call TRBD2 (6 bases). The CDR3 contains 16 residues. CDR1 and CDR2 from the germline V gene are DFQATT and SNEGSKA (reference sequence). V was cut by 0 bases and J by 0 bases, with 12 bases left in between. The CDR3 DNA reads TGCAGTGCTAGAGATCTAGCGCCCAGCTCCTACAATGAGCAGTTCTTC. Amino acid sequence: CSARDLAPSSYNEQFF.

In its sample, this clonotype was seen many times. V is TRBV10-3 and J is TRBJ2-2, with 10 bases that match TRBD2. From germline, CDR1 is ENHRY and CDR2 SYGVKD. CDR3 length equals 15 residues. J lost 1 base, V lost 7 bases, and 3 bases had no gene match. Here the CDR3 DNA reads TGTGCCATCACCAGGACTAGCGGGAACACCGGGGAGCTGTTTTTT. It yields the protein CAITRTSGNTGELFF.

This clonotype was seen ten or more times. The chain carries TRBV2 and TRBJ2-1, with TRBD1 matching 8 bases. The CDR3 is 15 residues long. Germline V lookup: CDR1 SNHLY, CDR2 FYNNEI. V was pared by 6 bases and J by 6 bases, with 10 bases of the junction left unmatched. CDR3 bases: TGTGCCAGCAGCCTGACAGGGGCCTACATCAATGAGCAGTTCTTC. This codes for CASSLTGAYINEQFF.

This clonotype was counted many times. This rearrangement joins TRBV18 to TRBJ2-7, with 8 positions matching TRBD1. The CDR3 contains 14 residues. Trimming cost V 6 bases and J 3 bases; bases outside gene matches: 7. The germline V gene has CDR1 KGHSH and CDR2 LQKENI. CDR3 coding DNA: TGTGCCAGCTCGGTGGGACAGGAATTCTACGAGCAGTACTTC. Translated, it gives CASSVGQEFYEQYF.